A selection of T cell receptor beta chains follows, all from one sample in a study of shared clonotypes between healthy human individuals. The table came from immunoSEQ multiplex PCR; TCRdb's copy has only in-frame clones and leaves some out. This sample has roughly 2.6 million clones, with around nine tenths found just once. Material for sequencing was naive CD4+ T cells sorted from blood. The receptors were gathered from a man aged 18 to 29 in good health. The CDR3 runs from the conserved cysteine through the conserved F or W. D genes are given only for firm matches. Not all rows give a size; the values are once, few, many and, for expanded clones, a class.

TGTGCCAGCAGCTTCACCCGGGACACCTACAATGAGCAGTTCTTC CASSFTRDTYNEQFF once TRBJ2-1 NA TRBV7-3
TGCGCCAGCAGCCTAGGCCCCCTCGGAAATGAGGAAGCTTTCTTT CASSLGPLGNEEAFF NA TRBJ1-1 NA TRBV10-1
TGCAGCGTTAGGACTAGCGGGAGACACGAGCAGTACTTC CSVRTSGRHEQYF NA TRBJ2-7 TRBD2 TRBV29-1
TGTGCCAGCAGTAAGGGACGCAACACTGAAGCTTTCTTT CASSKGRNTEAFF NA TRBJ1-1 NA TRBV25-1
TGTGCCAGCAGTACCGCCGTGGGCGAGCAGTACTTC CASSTAVGEQYF NA TRBJ2-7 NA TRBV25-1
TGTGCCAGCAGTGTTCTAGCGGGGGGGTCCGGGGAGCTGTTTTTT CASSVLAGGSGELFF NA TRBJ2-2 TRBD2 TRBV2
TGTGCCAGCTCACCACCGAGCGGGGGGGGGCCAGATACGCAGTATTTT CASSPPSGGGPDTQYF NA TRBJ2-3 TRBD2 TRBV18
TGCAGTGCCCCAGGGGCCGCTGGCTACACCTTC CSAPGAAGYTF NA TRBJ1-2 NA TRBV20-1
TGTGCCAGCTCACCACCAGTAAGGATCGGGGAGCTGTTTTTT CASSPPVRIGELFF NA TRBJ2-2 NA TRBV18
TGCGCCAGCAGCCAAGATCCACTAGTTGGCTCCGGGGAGCTGTTTTTT CASSQDPLVGSGELFF NA TRBJ2-2 NA TRBV4-3
TGTGCCAGCAGTTCCCGGACGGGAGGGCCTCGGGAGCAGTACTTC CASSSRTGGPREQYF NA TRBJ2-7 TRBD2 TRBV6-5
TGCGCCAGCAGCCCCGAGGGCAGGGGTACCTACGAGCAGTACTTC CASSPEGRGTYEQYF NA TRBJ2-7 NA TRBV5-1
TGTGCCAGCAGTGAGGACAGAGGATCGTATGGCTACACCTTC CASSEDRGSYGYTF NA TRBJ1-2 NA TRBV2
TGTGCCAGCAGCCCCGGGGGGTCGTCCAATGAGCAGTTCTTC CASSPGGSSNEQFF NA TRBJ2-1 TRBD2 TRBV7-3
TGTGCCAGTAGTGCCTTGGGAGGGCCCACCTACGAGCAGTACTTC CASSALGGPTYEQYF NA TRBJ2-7 TRBD2 TRBV19
TGTGCCAGCAGTCGGGACCGCAATAATTCACCCCTCCACTTT CASSRDRNNSPLHF few TRBJ1-6 NA TRBV2
TGCGCCAGCAGCTTGGACGCCGGGACGAAAAACATTCAGTACTTC CASSLDAGTKNIQYF NA TRBJ2-4 NA TRBV5-1
TGTGCCAGCAGTGAAGACATGGGGAGCTACTACGAGCAGTACTTC CASSEDMGSYYEQYF NA TRBJ2-7 NA TRBV2
TGCGCCAGCAGCAAGGACCGGGACAGGGCCTACGAGCAGTACTTC CASSKDRDRAYEQYF NA TRBJ2-7 TRBD1 TRBV5-1
TGTGCCAGCAGCTCCACCGGGACAGGCTCAGTCGAGCAGTACTTC CASSSTGTGSVEQYF NA TRBJ2-7 TRBD1 TRBV5-4
TGCGCCAGCAGTCCAGGGCTCCCCTCTGGAAACACCATATATTTT CASSPGLPSGNTIYF once TRBJ1-3 NA TRBV5-1
TGTGCCAGCAAGGGTGCCGGGACAGGGAATTCACCCCTCCACTTT CASKGAGTGNSPLHF NA TRBJ1-6 TRBD1 TRBV28
TGTGCCAGCAGCTTACAGGGGACTCTTGACGTCAACTATGGCTACACCTTC CASSLQGTLDVNYGYTF once TRBJ1-2 NA TRBV7-9
TGTGCCAGTAGGTCCGCGGGAGGAGCCCACGAGCAGTACTTC CASRSAGGAHEQYF NA TRBJ2-7 TRBD2 TRBV19
TGTGCCAGTAGCGAACAATCGACTTCCTACGAGCAGTACTTC CASSEQSTSYEQYF NA TRBJ2-7 NA TRBV19
TGTGCCAGTAGTAGCCTCGCCGGGCGGGGAGGAGAGACCCAGTACTTC CASSSLAGRGGETQYF NA TRBJ2-5 NA TRBV19
TGTGCCAGCAGTGAAGCGCTTGGGGGGCCCCAGCATTTT CASSEALGGPQHF NA TRBJ1-5 NA TRBV2
TGTGCCAGCAGCTTGCGCGGGGGGATCACCGGGGAGCTGTTTTTT CASSLRGGITGELFF NA TRBJ2-2 TRBD2 TRBV11-1
TGTGCCAGCAGCTTAGGGGGGACAGAAGATAGACTGTTTTTT CASSLGGTEDRLFF NA TRBJ1-4 TRBD1 TRBV7-9
TGTGCCTGGGACCTAACGGGCGGGAATGGCTACACCTTC CAWDLTGGNGYTF NA TRBJ1-2 NA TRBV30
TGCGCCAGCAGCTTTACTCGACAGGCCTACAATGAGCAGTTCTTC CASSFTRQAYNEQFF NA TRBJ2-1 NA TRBV5-1
TGTGCCAGCAGTTTAAAGTTACCAGGAAACACCATATATTTT CASSLKLPGNTIYF NA TRBJ1-3 NA TRBV28
TGTGCCAGCAGCGTAGGGCACAGGGCGACCAGCTACGAGCAGTACTTC CASSVGHRATSYEQYF NA TRBJ2-7 NA TRBV9
TGTGCCAGCAATATCCCACCTAGCACAGATACGCAGTATTTT CASNIPPSTDTQYF NA TRBJ2-3 NA TRBV7-2
TGCGCCAGCAGCCAAGATGGGGTCGGAGCGGGAGAGCAGTTCTTC CASSQDGVGAGEQFF NA TRBJ2-1 TRBD2 TRBV4-1